This T cell receptor beta chain was documented in a study of blood T cell repertoires in COVID-19. As for the study in general: Some COVID-19 samples were acute and others convalescent; all came from the United States, Italy and Spain.

This CDR3 has 14 residues. V lost 3 bases and J lost 0, with 6 bases in between. The germline V gene has CDR1 MNHNS and CDR2 SASEGT. The data were produced by immunoSEQ multiplex PCR, yet TCRdb's version contains in-frame clones alone and is incomplete. The table lists roughly 400,000 clones, about 90% of them singletons, with 0.6% to 0.7% in the top ten. Across under 25 US areas, participants ranged in age from about 18 to 90 years. Self-reported history from a screening survey and questionnaire set each donor's cohort. Cohort 3 recovery required two negative PCRs, clearance, or symptom resolution. The sequencing input was PBMCs or T cells enriched from blood (not recorded which). The chain couples TRBV6-1 to TRBJ1-3; no firm D call. The sequence came from a man between 18 and 35 years old who had recovered from COVID-19. DNA for the CDR3: TGTGCCAGCAGTGACCGTCGCTCTGGAAACACCATATATTTT. This gives the protein CASSDRRSGNTIYF.